This T cell receptor beta chain was profiled in a study of cytomegalovirus exposure and HLA in healthy donors. V was clipped by 4 bases and J by 7 bases, with 11 bases between them. The germline gives CDR1 SGHKS, CDR2 YYEKEE (reference sequence). The CDR3 has 13 amino acids. The PCR made use of 60 Vbeta and 13 Jbeta primers. The assay was immunoSEQ multiplex PCR, and TCRdb's table has in-frame clones only and misses some. This sample yields 150,000 to 200,000 clones, of which over 75% are seen a single time; 11% to 15% belongs to the top ten. In the case of this clone: Its antigen is undetermined.

Findings of the study overall: Previously analyzed data showed that most TCR beta V segments were productive at a frequency of about 87% or about 30%.

The receptor was isolated from a middle-aged man in good health and CMV-seropositive. The rearrangement joins TRBV5-5 to TRBJ1-4; D unclear. The source material was PBMCs. The CDR3 coding sequence is TGTGCCAGCAGCGCCGAAGCAAGTGAAAAACTGTTTTTT. Translating it yields CASSAEASEKLFF. Based on the CDR3 plus reference TRBV5-5 and TRBJ1-4, the full variable domain is DAGVTQSPTHLIKTRGQQVTLRCSPISGHKSVSWYQQVLGQGPQFIFQYYEKEERGRGNFPDRFSARQFPNYSSELNVNALLLGDSALYLCASSAEASEKLFFGSGTQLSVL.